These T cell receptor beta chains were read from a single sample in a study of human T cells and chemical hapten exposure. TCRdb re-called the RACE reads through MiXCR, storing one row per CDR3 protein. The data contain about 71,000 distinct CDR3 sequences, over 8.5% of them singletons. The source material was whole blood, sampled in connection with sensitization to the hapten diphenylcyclopropenone (DPC). The source of these receptors is a woman aged 45-59 years with alopecia areata. Some clones in this sample may be carry-over from other donors' samples. The CDR3 runs from the conserved cysteine through the conserved F or W. Fields, in order: D gene, J gene, V gene, clone size, CDR3 DNA, CDR3 protein. D genes are given only for firm matches. Expanded clones get a size class; other rows say once, few or many, or leave the size out.

TRBD1 | TRBJ1-5 | TRBV7-9 | many | TGTGCCAGCAGTCCAGGGGGCGGGAATCAGCCCCAGCATTTT | CASSPGGGNQPQHF
. | TRBJ1-6 | TRBV12-3/TRBV12-4 | few | TGTGCCAGCAGTTTCAGCTCCTATAATTCACCCCTCCACTTT | CASSFSSYNSPLHF
. | TRBJ1-3 | TRBV7-9 | . | TGTGCCAGCAGCTTGGTTCAGGTTCGAAACACCATATATTTT | CASSLVQVRNTIYF
. | TRBJ2-2 | TRBV18 | few | TGTGCCAGCTCACCACCGGTCCACACCGGGGAGCTGTTTTTT | CASSPPVHTGELFF
. | TRBJ1-4 | TRBV18 | . | TGTGCCAGCTCAGAGGGTCTTAGCCGGAATGAAAAACTGTTTTTT | CASSEGLSRNEKLFF
. | TRBJ2-7 | TRBV12-3/TRBV12-4 | . | TGTGCCAGCAGTATCCGGGGCATTGGCTCCTACGAGCAGTACTTC | CASSIRGIGSYEQYF
. | TRBJ2-7 | TRBV12-3/TRBV12-4 | many | TGTGCCAGCAGTCCTCAGGGGTACGAGCAGTACTTC | CASSPQGYEQYF
TRBD1 | TRBJ2-7 | TRBV2 | many | TGTGCCAGCAGTGAACAGGGACAGGCCTCCTACGAGCAGTACTTC | CASSEQGQASYEQYF
. | TRBJ1-1 | TRBV29-1 | . | TGCAGCGTTGGACAGGCCGGTAACACTGAAGCTTTCTTT | CSVGQAGNTEAFF
TRBD2 | TRBJ2-5 | TRBV5-1 | . | TGCGCCAGCAGCTCGACTAGCGGGGTCCAAGAGACCCAGTACTTC | CASSSTSGVQETQYF
. | TRBJ2-6 | TRBV7-2 | . | TGTGCCAGCAGCCGACCCTTTGGGGCCAACGTCCTGACTTTC | CASSRPFGANVLTF
TRBD2 | TRBJ2-1 | TRBV20-1 | . | TGCAGTGCTAGAGACATCGGACTAGCGGCCTCCTACAATGAGCAGTTCTTC | CSARDIGLAASYNEQFF
. | TRBJ2-4 | TRBV19 | . | TGTGCCAGCTCCACTACAACAAGACATATGAGAGACATTCAGTACTTC | CASSTTTRHMRDIQYF
TRBD2 | TRBJ2-3 | TRBV19 | few | TGTGCCAGTAGTAACCCGGGACTAGCGGCTAGCACAGATACGCAGTATTTT | CASSNPGLAASTDTQYF
TRBD1 | TRBJ1-2 | TRBV2 | few | TGTGCCAGCAGTTCACAGGGGGCGAACTATGGCTACACCTTC | CASSSQGANYGYTF
. | TRBJ1-5 | TRBV7-8 | few | TGTGCCAGCAGATCAAACAGTTATAGCAATCAGCCCCAGCATTTT | CASRSNSYSNQPQHF
TRBD1 | TRBJ1-5 | TRBV3-1 | . | TGTGCCAGCAGCCAAGGCCGGACAGGGTACCAGCCCCAGCATTTT | CASSQGRTGYQPQHF
TRBD2 | TRBJ2-7 | TRBV7-2 | few | TGTGCCAGCAGCTTAAACTACGCCGCGGGAGCATCATACGAGCAGTACTTC | CASSLNYAAGASYEQYF
. | TRBJ2-5 | TRBV2 | . | TGTGCCAGTAGGGACCCGCATCAAGAGACCCAGTACTTC | CASRDPHQETQYF
. | TRBJ2-3 | TRBV12-3/TRBV12-4 | many | TGTGCCAGCAGTTTAAGGATTCACAGAGGAAATACGCAGTATTTT | CASSLRIHRGNTQYF
. | TRBJ2-7 | TRBV7-9 | . | TGTGCCAGCAGCTTAGCTGCCAGGGAAGCGCAGTACTTC | CASSLAAREAQYF
. | TRBJ2-7 | TRBV13 | many | TGTGCCAGCAGCCGAGACTCCTACGAGCAGTACTTC | CASSRDSYEQYF
TRBD1 | TRBJ1-1 | TRBV28 | few | TGTGCCAGCAAAGGAGGACAGGGGCGAACTGAAGCTTTCTTT | CASKGGQGRTEAFF
. | TRBJ2-2 | TRBV6-1 | few | TGTGCCAGCCGGACGGAGAACACCGGGGAGCTGTTTTTT | CASRTENTGELFF
. | TRBJ2-1 | TRBV28 | . | TGTGCCAGCAGGAACCCTACTACCCAGGTCTTC | CASRNPTTQVF
. | TRBJ2-7 | TRBV11-2 | few | TGTGCCAGCAGCTTAGTTCAGGGGACCTACGAGCAGTACTTC | CASSLVQGTYEQYF
TRBD2 | TRBJ2-3 | TRBV20-1 | few | TGCAGTTTTATAGCGGGGAGCACAGATACGCAGTATTTT | CSFIAGSTDTQYF
TRBD1 | TRBJ1-4 | TRBV28 | . | TGTGCCAGCAGTTTAAGGGGGCCGGATGAAAAACTGTTTTTT | CASSLRGPDEKLFF
TRBD2 | TRBJ2-3 | TRBV27 | many | TGTGCCAGCAACGCAGCGGGAGGGGCCACAGATACGCAGTATTTT | CASNAAGGATDTQYF
. | TRBJ1-2 | TRBV7-8 | . | TGTGCCAGCAGCCTTAAAGCCGGGCCAAACTATGGCTACACCTTC | CASSLKAGPNYGYTF
. | TRBJ2-3 | TRBV11-2 | . | TGTGCCAGCAGCTTTTCGGGGGCAGATACGCAGTATTTT | CASSFSGADTQYF
TRBD1 | TRBJ1-4 | TRBV12-3/TRBV12-4 | . | TGTGCCAGCAGCTCAGGGACAGAACTGTTTTTT | CASSSGTELFF
TRBD2 | TRBJ2-5 | TRBV20-1 | . | TGCAGTGCTCCAAGGACTAGCGGAACCCAAGAGACCCAGTACTTC | CSAPRTSGTQETQYF
. | TRBJ2-2 | TRBV7-9 | many | TGTGCCACCAGGGTTCCTAGGTCGGTGAACACCGGGGAGCTGTTTTTT | CATRVPRSVNTGELFF
TRBD1 | TRBJ2-5 | TRBV7-2 | few | TGTGCCAGCAGCTCTGCTCACAGGGGGGAAGAGACCCAGTACTTC | CASSSAHRGEETQYF
TRBD1 | TRBJ2-1 | TRBV2 | . | TGTGCCAGCAGTCCGAAGGTTCGACAGGGTTACCCCTACAATGAGCAGTTCTTC | CASSPKVRQGYPYNEQFF
. | TRBJ2-7 | TRBV29-1 | . | TGCAGCGTTGTGACAGGCCTCTCCTACGAGCAGTACTTC | CSVVTGLSYEQYF